This T cell receptor (beta chain) was observed in a study of shared clonotypes between healthy human individuals. At the level of the study: Aged 18 to 49, the donors were a couple of women and a few men.

General study points: Of the naive CD4 clonotypes, around 4.9% were shared across several donors.

The CDR3 length is 13 residues. Trimming removed 3 bases at V and 3 bases at J, with 5 bases between. Germline V CDR1 and CDR2: KGHSH, LQKENI. The assay was immunoSEQ multiplex PCR, and TCRdb's table has in-frame clones only and misses some. This table holds some 980,000 clones, approximately 80% found once. A remark on this clone: Its antigen is not known. Other DNA variants within this sample encode the same CDR3.

This TCR derives from a man aged 18-30 years in good health. The chain couples TRBV18 to TRBJ2-2, with D unclear. Sequenced input: memory CD4+ T cells sorted from blood. The subset here: CD45RA-negative fraction. CDR3 sequence: CASSPRDTGELFF. The CDR3 nucleotides are TGTGCCAGCTCACCGCGAGACACCGGGGAGCTGTTTTTT. Complete variable domain (other parts from reference TRBV18 and TRBJ2-2): NAGVMQNPRHLVRRRGQEARLRCSPMKGHSHVYWYRQLPEEGLKFMVYLQKENIIDESGMPKERFSAEFPKEGPSILRIQQVVRGDSAAYFCASSPRDTGELFFGEGSRLTVL.